These 30 T cell receptor beta chains originate from one sample sequenced in a study of breast tumors, draining lymph nodes, adjacent tissues. A single record per CDR3 protein comes from TCRdb applying MiXCR to the multiplex PCR reads. Seen here are tens of thousands of distinct CDR3 sequences, 45% to 65% observed once, and the top ten hold roughly 18%. Sequencing was done on a sample of breast tumor tissue. The receptors derive from a female donor with breast cancer. Some clones in this sample may be carry-over from other donors' samples.

This clonotype was found many times. This sequence joins TRBV12-3 or TRBV12-4 and TRBJ2-3; 12 nucleotides match TRBD2. The CDR3 spans 15 residues. V lost 4 bases to trimming and J lost 6 bases; unmatched junction nucleotides: 5. The CDR3 nucleotides read TGTGCCAGCAGTTCCCTAGCGGGAGGGCCGGATACGCAGTATTTT. It encodes CASSSLAGGPDTQYF.

This clonotype has ten or more counts. This sequence joins TRBV20-1 and TRBJ2-1; D is uncertain. Trimming shortened V by 6 bases and J by 0 bases, and 12 bases separated the two germline ends. The CDR3 sequence is 14 residues long. Germline CDR1 and CDR2: DFQATT and SNEGSKA (reference sequence). The CDR3 spells CSASSPSSYNEQFF. The CDR3 DNA follows: TGCAGTGCCTCGTCTCCTAGCTCCTACAATGAGCAGTTCTTC.

The J gene is TRBJ2-7, the V gene TRBV19; 8 bases are a match to TRBD1. CDR1 and CDR2 from the germline V gene are LNHDA and SQIVND (reference sequence). This CDR3 is built from 11 residues. CDR3 residues: CHSGTGGEQYF. CDR3 bases: TGTCACAGTGGGACAGGCGGCGAGCAGTACTTC.

The chain recombines TRBV25-1 with TRBJ1-6, with 9 bases fitting TRBD1. Germline V lookup: CDR1 MGHDK, CDR2 SYGVNS. The CDR3 spans 14 residues. The CDR3 loop is CAHRQGVYNSPLHF. The CDR3 DNA is TGTGCTCATAGACAGGGGGTTTATAATTCACCCCTCCACTTT.

There are many counts of this clonotype. The chain combines TRBV11-2 with TRBJ2-2; tentatively, D is TRBD2 (6 bases). V was clipped by 10 bases and J by 6 bases, with 21 bases between them. This CDR3 comprises 15 residues. CDR1 is SGHAT, CDR2 FQNNGV, per germline. The CDR3 region has the DNA TGTGCCATACGCACCGGGACTTGGGAGCCCGGGGAGCTGTTTTTT. This encodes CAIRTGTWEPGELFF.

This sequence joins TRBV7-2 and TRBJ2-7, with 9 bases matching TRBD2. Per the germline V gene, CDR1 is SGHTA and CDR2 is FQGNSA. The CDR3 runs to 14 residues. With V trimmed by 8 bases and J by 5 bases, 10 bases remained unmatched. CDR3 DNA sequence: TGTGCCAGCCGGGAGGCGGGAGGGCCGCACGAGCAGTACTTC. It specifies CASREAGGPHEQYF.

The V and J genes are TRBV2 and TRBJ1-2, with D perhaps TRBD1 (6 bases). CDR1 and CDR2 (germline): SNHLY, FYNNEI. CDR3 length: 12 residues. V lost 9 bases and J lost 4, with 12 bases in between. CDR3 bases: TGTGCCAGTTTAGAGGACAGCTATGGCTACACCTTC. Protein: CASLEDSYGYTF. The whole variable domain, filled in from reference TRBV2 and TRBJ1-2, reads EPEVTQTPSHQVTQMGQEVILRCVPISNHLYFYWYRQILGQKVEFLVSFYNNEISEKSEIFDDQFSVERPDGSNFTLKIRSTKLEDSAMYFCASLEDSYGYTFGSGTRLTVV.

Notes on this clonotype: A read error may explain this, as a much larger clone is one base away. V usage is TRBV6-1 and J usage is TRBJ2-7; D call uncertain. V lost 6 bases and J 12 bases, leaving 18 bases between the germline ends. The CDR3 is made up of 12 amino acids. Germline CDR1 MNHNS, CDR2 SASEGT. The CDR3 here is CASSHFGPRSYF. The CDR3 bases are TGTGCCAGCAGCCACTTTGGGCCAAGGTCGTACTTC.

This clonotype was seen a handful of times. This chain joins TRBV5-1 and TRBJ1-1; D is unclear. This CDR3 contains 14 residues. The V gene lost 4 bases and the J gene lost 2 bases, with 12 bases spanning the gap. Germline loops: CDR1 SGHRS, CDR2 YFSETQ. The CDR3 nucleotides read TGCGCCAGCAGCGTGGACGGCCCCAACACTGAAGCTTTCTTT. Translating gives CASSVDGPNTEAFF.

This clonotype has a handful of counts. The chain employs TRBV20-1 and TRBJ1-6; perhaps TRBD1 as D (5 bases). Germline-derived CDR1 and CDR2 are DFQATT and SNEGSKA (reference sequence). Between the trimmed V and J ends, which lost 3 bases and 10 bases, there was a span of 10 bases. CDR3 length equals 12 residues. DNA of the CDR3: TGCAGTGCTAGGGGTGGGGACTCACCCCTCCACTTT. It codes for CSARGGDSPLHF.

This clonotype was seen once. The rearrangement uses TRBV28 and TRBJ1-6; a weak D match, TRBD1 (6 bases). V was shortened by 3 bases and J by 1 base, with 19 bases between the two germline ends. This CDR3 has 19 residues. From germline, CDR1 is MDHEN and CDR2 SYDVKM. For the CDR3, the DNA is TGTGCCAGCAGTTTCGGAATAGGGGGGGCGGAATCCTATAATTCACCCCTCCACTTT. It encodes CASSFGIGGAESYNSPLHF.

The chain joins TRBV20-1 to TRBJ2-1, with 10 bases that match TRBD2. CDR1 is DFQATT and CDR2 is SNEGSKA in the germline V gene (reference sequence). The CDR3 sequence is 15 residues long. After removal of 2 bases from V and 3 bases from J, the junction contained 4 bases not matched to a gene. DNA for the CDR3: TGCAGTGCTAGATTGGGGACTAGCGACTACAATGAGCAGTTCTTC. Its protein is CSARLGTSDYNEQFF.

This clonotype was detected ten times or more. The chain employs TRBV5-1 and TRBJ2-3; D is possibly TRBD1 (5 bases). CDR3 length equals 15 residues. Trimming took off 0 bases at V and 8 bases at J, with 16 bases between the two ends. Germline loops: CDR1 SGHRS, CDR2 YFSETQ. The CDR3: CASSLVSSGSLTQYF. CDR3 DNA sequence: TGCGCCAGCAGCTTGGTGTCGTCAGGGTCTCTTACGCAGTATTTT.

To note about this clonotype: Because the CDR3's place on the DNA is in doubt, the DNA is left out and the CDR3 is given as listed by TCRdb. The chain joins TRBV29-1 to TRBJ2-5; the table calls TRBD2, which could not be checked here. The CDR3 is 20 amino acids long, termini counted. Germline CDR1 is SQVTM and CDR2 is ANQGSEA. CDR3 loop: CSVVYFCASSPSGLQETQYF.

A single count supports this clonotype. The chain uses TRBV9 and TRBJ1-5, with a possible D match to TRBD1 (5 bases). This CDR3 is 13 amino acids long. The V end was cut by 3 bases, the J end by 9 bases, with 13 bases between. CDR1 is SGDLS, CDR2 YYNGEE, per germline. CDR3 amino acids: CASSALGGGPQHF. For the CDR3, the DNA is TGTGCCAGCAGCGCGCTTGGCGGGGGGCCCCAGCATTTT.

This chain links TRBV15 with TRBJ2-2; tentative D call: TRBD2 (6 bases). Per germline, CDR1 LNHNV and CDR2 YYDKDF (reference sequence). V was cut by 4 bases and J by 6 bases, with 15 bases left in between. The CDR3 totals 15 residues. This chain's CDR3 is CATSIGRGGAGELFF. The CDR3 coding sequence is TGTGCCACCAGCATTGGACGGGGAGGCGCCGGGGAGCTGTTTTTT.

The chain employs TRBV7-8 and TRBJ2-7; TRBD1 aligns across 7 bases. Losses at the gene ends were 5 bases for V and 1 base for J; bases not matched to a gene: 5. Germline V lookup: CDR1 SGHVS, CDR2 FQNEAQ. The CDR3 has 14 residues. The CDR3 region is CASSPSDRSYEQYF. The CDR3 nucleotides read TGTGCCAGCAGCCCCTCGGACAGGTCCTACGAGCAGTACTTC.

V is TRBV7-2 and J is TRBJ1-5; tentatively, D is TRBD1 (5 bases). Germline V gene lookup returns CDR1 SGHTA and CDR2 FQGNSA. Trimming pared 8 bases from V and 3 bases from J, leaving 11 bases between. This CDR3 spans 13 amino acids. In DNA, the CDR3 is TGTGCCAGCTCGACAGAGATCAATCAGCCCCAGCATTTT. Encoded protein: CASSTEINQPQHF.

Of note for this clonotype: Germline and junction disagree at one end, which may indicate a read error. The chain couples TRBV7-9 to TRBJ1-4; weak D call: TRBD1 (5 bases). CDR1 is SEHNR and CDR2 is FQNEAQ in the germline V gene (reference sequence). The CDR3 loop spans 13 amino acids. The DNA of the CDR3 is TGTGCCAGCAGTGCGGGGCCTAACGAAAAACTGTTTTTT. This encodes CASSAGPNEKLFF.

This chain links TRBV5-1 with TRBJ1-1, with no clear D. CDR3 length: 14 amino acids. V was shortened by 1 base and J by 0 bases, with 7 bases between the two germline ends. From germline, CDR1 is SGHRS and CDR2 YFSETQ. For the CDR3, the DNA is TGCGCCAGCAGCTTGATGCCGATGAACACTGAAGCTTTCTTT. Translated, it gives CASSLMPMNTEAFF. The full variable domain, completed using reference TRBV5-1 and TRBJ1-1, is KAGVTQTPRYLIKTRGQQVTLSCSPISGHRSVSWYQQTPGQGLQFLFEYFSETQRNKGNFPGRFSGRQFSNSRSEMNVSTLELGDSALYLCASSLMPMNTEAFFGQGTRLTVV.

This clonotype was seen a single time. Germline is not matched at one junction end, which may reflect a read error. This rearrangement joins TRBV29-1 to TRBJ2-3; D not resolved. CDR3 length: 13 amino acids. Germline CDR1 and CDR2: SQVTM and ANQGSEA. The CDR3 DNA reads as TGCAGCGTTTTACTTCCCGTAACAGATATGCAGTATTTT. It yields the protein CSVLLPVTDMQYF.

V usage is TRBV20-1 and J usage is TRBJ1-2; TRBD1 aligns across 9 bases. After removal of 0 bases from V and 7 bases from J, the junction contained 12 bases not matched to a gene. The CDR3 runs to 16 residues. Germline V gene lookup returns CDR1 DFQATT and CDR2 SNEGSKA (reference sequence). The DNA of the CDR3 is TGCAGTGCTAGAGATGCGGGGACAGGGAGGGGAAGTGGCTACACCTTC. The encoded protein is CSARDAGTGRGSGYTF.

This clonotype showed up many times. The conserved phenylalanine or tryptophan is not found at the CDR3 terminus, so this likely reflects a read error. Because the CDR3's place on the DNA is in doubt, the DNA is left out and the CDR3 is given as listed by TCRdb. The chain carries TRBV9 and TRBJ2-3; the table's TRBD2 call for D was not verified on the DNA. CDR1 and CDR2 (germline): SGDLS, YYNGEE. With termini counted, the CDR3 has 10 amino acids. The CDR3 sequence is CASSVDPSPV.

The sample holds one count of this clonotype. The V gene is TRBV15, the J gene TRBJ2-2; either TRBD1 or TRBD2 may supply D (5 bases each). CDR1 and CDR2 from the germline V gene are LNHNV and YYDKDF (reference sequence). This CDR3 spans 13 amino acids. V dropped 1 base and J dropped 10 bases, with 10 bases sitting between them. CDR3 protein: CATSRGDLLELFF. DNA of the CDR3: TGTGCCACCAGCAGAGGGGACCTATTGGAGCTGTTTTTT.

The chain recombines TRBV20-1 with TRBJ1-5; TRBD1 agrees at 11 bases. V dropped 1 base and J dropped 6; count of bases not matched to a gene: 2. Looked up from germline, CDR1 is DFQATT and CDR2 is SNEGSKA (reference sequence). The CDR3 totals 14 residues. The CDR3, as DNA: TGCAGTGCTAGAGGGACAGGGGGCCTTCAGCCCCAGCATTTT. It is translated as CSARGTGGLQPQHF.

At least ten counts were recorded for this clonotype. Just one base apart from a much larger clone, this may be a read error. The J gene is TRBJ2-3, the V gene TRBV5-4, with D possibly matching TRBD1 (5 bases). The V end lost 4 bases, the J end lost 4 bases, and 13 bases lay between the germline ends. This CDR3 region has 14 residues. CDR1 and CDR2 (germline): SGHNT, YYREEE (reference sequence). The CDR3: CASSARGTPDTQYF. CDR3 DNA: TGTGCCAGCAGCGCAAGGGGCACCCCAGATACGCAGTATTTT.

CDR3 DNA sequence: TGTGCCAGCAGTGCGGGGCTAGCGGGAGCGGCTGCAACTAATGAAAAACTGTTTTTT. Translation: CASSAGLAGAAATNEKLFF. This rearrangement joins TRBV7-9 to TRBJ1-4; perhaps TRBD1 as D (5 bases). Deletions cut 6 bases from V and 0 bases from J, with 23 bases between. The CDR3 covers 19 residues. The germline V gene encodes CDR1 SEHNR and CDR2 FQNEAQ (reference sequence).

The V and J genes are TRBV9 and TRBJ2-5, with 11 bases aligning to TRBD1. V dropped 4 bases and J dropped 5; count of bases not matched to a gene: 7. The CDR3 consists of 15 residues. Germline CDR1 SGDLS, CDR2 YYNGEE. The CDR3 coding sequence is TGTGCCAGCAGCCTCATGGGACAGGGGGGGGAGACCCAGTACTTC. This codes for CASSLMGQGGETQYF.

Regarding this clonotype: Compared with germline, one end of the junction differs, possibly owing to a read error. The genes are TRBV20-1 and TRBJ2-1, with D perhaps being TRBD1 or TRBD2 (5 bases each). The CDR3 runs 15 residues. The germline V gene encodes CDR1 DFQATT and CDR2 SNEGSKA (reference sequence). The CDR3 sequence: CSARLPGRGANEQFF. As DNA, the CDR3 is TGCAGTGCTAGGCTGCCCGGGCGAGGGGCCAATGAGCAGTTCTTT.

In this sample, this clonotype turned up a few times. This may be a read error, as it is one base from a much larger clone. The gene calls are TRBV6-4 and TRBJ2-3; D uncertain. The CDR3 consists of 14 residues. CDR1 is MRHNA and CDR2 is SNTAGT in the germline V gene. V gave up 6 bases and J gave up 0 bases, with 10 bases separating them. CDR3 residues: CASSLDESTDTQYF. The CDR3 DNA is TGTGCCAGCAGCCTCGATGAAAGCACAGATACGCAGTATTTT.